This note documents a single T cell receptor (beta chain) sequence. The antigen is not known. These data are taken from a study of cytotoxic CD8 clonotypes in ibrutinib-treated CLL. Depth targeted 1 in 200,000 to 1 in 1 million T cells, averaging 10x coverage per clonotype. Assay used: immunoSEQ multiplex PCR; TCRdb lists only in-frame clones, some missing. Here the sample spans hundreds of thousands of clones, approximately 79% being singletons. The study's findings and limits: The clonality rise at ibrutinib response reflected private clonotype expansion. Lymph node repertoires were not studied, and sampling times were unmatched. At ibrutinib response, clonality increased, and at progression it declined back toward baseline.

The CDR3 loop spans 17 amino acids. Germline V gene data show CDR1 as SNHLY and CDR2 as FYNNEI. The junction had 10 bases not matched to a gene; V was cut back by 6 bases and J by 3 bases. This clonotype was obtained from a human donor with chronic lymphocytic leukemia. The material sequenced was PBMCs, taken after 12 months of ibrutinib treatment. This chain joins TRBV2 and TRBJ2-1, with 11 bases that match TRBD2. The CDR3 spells CASRETSGSRVYNEQFF. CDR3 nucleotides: TGTGCCAGCAGAGAAACTAGCGGGAGTAGGGTCTACAATGAGCAGTTCTTC.